Described below is a single T cell receptor beta chain sequence and its context. This sample is part of a study of CD8+ T cells in alopecia areata. V lost 5 bases, J lost 10 bases, and 12 bases lay in between. Germline V gene lookup returns CDR1 SGHTA and CDR2 FQGNSA. This CDR3 has 12 residues. Treatment in this sample: oral pan-JAK inhibitor, 5-10 mg twice daily. It was cDNA, reverse transcribed from extracted RNA, that served as the sequencing template. TCRdb's copy holds only in-frame clones and misses some; the assay was immunoSEQ multiplex PCR. The sample yields fewer than 100,000 clones, 60% to 80% seen once.

The clonotype comes from a human donor with alopecia areata. Sample: CD8+ T cells sorted from blood, taken at approximately week 45, from a patient treated with tofacitinib. The rearrangement joins TRBV7-2 to TRBJ1-5, with unresolved D. CDR3 DNA sequence: TGTGCCAGCAGCCGTGGTAGGGTCCCCCAGCATTTT. Its protein product is CASSRGRVPQHF.